The 10 T cell receptor beta chains below come from one sample, sequenced in a study of CD8+CD57+ T cells in acquired aplastic anemia. The TCR beta profiling, which covered VDJ combination and CDR3 sequence, was carried out using genomic DNA as the template. TCRdb recomputed calls from the reads with MiXCR, one row per CDR3 protein. Seen here are fewer than 200,000 distinct CDR3 sequences, about three fifths observed once, and the top ten hold 45% to 55%. Sequencing was done on a sample of sorted CD4+, CD8+, or CD8+CD57+ T cells (not recorded which) from PBMCs. The receptors derive from a human donor in good health.

This chain connects TRBV5-1 to TRBJ2-7; the D call may be TRBD1 or TRBD2 (5 bases each). V lost 5 bases to trimming and J lost 1 base, with 13 bases between them. Germline CDR1 is SGHRS and CDR2 is YFSETQ. The CDR3 contains 14 residues. CDR3 nucleotides: TGCGCCAGCAGATTCAGGGACGGATCCTACGAGCAGTACTTC. Translation: CASRFRDGSYEQYF.

The rearrangement uses TRBV4-1 and TRBJ2-1, with TRBD1 identical over 7 bases. Germline V gives CDR1 MGHRA, CDR2 YSYEKL. Unmatched junction bases numbered 6, after V lost 1 base and J lost 3 bases. The CDR3 contains 16 residues. The CDR3 nucleotides are TGCGCCAGCAGCCAAGTAAAAGGGGGCAACTACAATGAGCAGTTCTTC. This gives the protein CASSQVKGGNYNEQFF.

The chain uses TRBV2 and TRBJ1-6, with 8 nucleotides matching TRBD1. The CDR3 loop spans 15 amino acids. V lost 3 bases to trimming and J lost 4 bases; unmatched junction nucleotides: 2. From germline, CDR1 is SNHLY and CDR2 FYNNEI. The CDR3 sequence: CASSETGAYNSPLHF. The CDR3 nucleotides are TGTGCCAGCAGTGAGACAGGGGCATATAATTCACCCCTCCACTTT.

This clonotype has at least ten counts. CDR3 nucleotide sequence: TGTGCCAGCAGCAAGACAGATTACGAGCAGTACTTC. Protein: CASSKTDYEQYF. J is TRBJ2-7 and V is TRBV7-8; TRBD1 is a possible D gene (5 bases). The germline V gene has CDR1 SGHVS and CDR2 FQNEAQ. CDR3 length equals 12 residues. Trimming removed 5 bases at V and 4 bases at J, with 9 bases between.

In this sample, this clonotype turned up once. V usage is TRBV15 and J usage is TRBJ2-1, with 10 bases that match TRBD1. CDR1 LNHNV and CDR2 YYDKDF come from the germline V gene (reference sequence). The CDR3 runs 17 residues. The J segment lost 8 bases and the V segment lost 3 bases, leaving 13 bases of the junction unmatched. For the CDR3, the DNA is TGTGCCACCAGCAGCTCCAGGTCGGGACAGGGGCTCGATGAGCAGTTCTTC. This translates into CATSSSRSGQGLDEQFF.

The rearrangement uses TRBV5-1 and TRBJ2-1; the D call may be TRBD1 or TRBD2 (5 bases each). This CDR3 is built from 15 residues. Trimming pared 2 bases from V and 8 bases from J, leaving 17 bases between. The germline V gene has CDR1 SGHRS and CDR2 YFSETQ. This CDR3 is CASSFQGPETHEQFF. Here the CDR3 DNA reads TGCGCCAGCAGCTTCCAGGGACCCGAAACCCATGAGCAGTTCTTC.

This clonotype was seen many times. V gene TRBV5-6 combines with J gene TRBJ2-2; 10 bases line up with TRBD2. The trim removed 4 bases at V and 6 bases at J, leaving 9 bases unmatched. The CDR3 is 16 amino acids. The V gene's germline CDR1 is SGHDT and CDR2 YYEEEE. The CDR3 reads CASSKSSGRAAGELFF. CDR3 coding DNA: TGTGCCAGCAGCAAGAGCAGCGGGAGGGCGGCCGGGGAGCTGTTTTTT.

Of note for this clonotype: At one of its ends the junction is not consistent with the germline gene, which may arise from a read error. V gene TRBV5-6 combines with J gene TRBJ2-1; 9 bases align to TRBD2. The CDR3 extends over 17 amino acids. Germline CDR1 and CDR2: SGHDT and YYEEEE. The CDR3 DNA follows: TGTGCCAGCAGCTTGAGCTCTAGCGGGACCTCCTACAATAAGCAGTTCTTC. The encoded protein is CASSLSSSGTSYNKQFF.

This chain connects TRBV20-1 to TRBJ1-2, with D tentatively TRBD1 (6 bases). Germline CDR1 is DFQATT and CDR2 is SNEGSKA (reference sequence). This CDR3 has 15 amino acids. Trimming removed 0 bases from V and 4 bases from J, with 15 bases in between. Written as DNA, the CDR3 is TGCAGTGCTAGAGATCATCGGGGGCAAGTCTATGGCTACACCTTC. Residues: CSARDHRGQVYGYTF.

This chain uses TRBV20-1 with TRBJ2-7, with TRBD2 as a possible D gene (5 bases). CDR1 and CDR2 (germline): DFQATT, SNEGSKA (reference sequence). V was shortened by 5 bases and J by 5 bases, with 10 bases between the two germline ends. The CDR3 sequence is 11 residues long. For the CDR3, the DNA is TGCAGTGCTCGGGAATATAACGAGCAGTACTTC. The encoded protein is CSAREYNEQYF.